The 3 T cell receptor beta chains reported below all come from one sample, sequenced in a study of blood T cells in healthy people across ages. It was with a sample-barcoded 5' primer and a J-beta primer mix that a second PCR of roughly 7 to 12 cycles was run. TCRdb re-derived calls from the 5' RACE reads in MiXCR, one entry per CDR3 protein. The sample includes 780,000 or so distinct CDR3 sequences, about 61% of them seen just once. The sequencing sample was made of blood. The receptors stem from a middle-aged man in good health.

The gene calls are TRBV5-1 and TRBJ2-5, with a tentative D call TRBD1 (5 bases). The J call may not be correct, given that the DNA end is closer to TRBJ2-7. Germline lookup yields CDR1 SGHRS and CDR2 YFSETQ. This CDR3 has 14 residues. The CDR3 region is CASSLGQGKHEQYF. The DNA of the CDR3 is TGCGCCAGCAGCTTGGGGCAGGGTAAACACGAGCAGTACTTC.

Here the CDR3 reads CASSQGLAGIQETQYF. Written as DNA, the CDR3 is TGCGCCAGCAGCCAAGGACTAGCGGGCATCCAAGAGACCCAGTACTTC. V is TRBV4-1 and J is TRBJ2-5; TRBD2 agrees at 10 bases. The CDR3 loop spans 16 amino acids. V was pared by 1 base and J by 1 base, with 3 bases of the junction left unmatched. The V gene's germline CDR1 is MGHRA and CDR2 YSYEKL.

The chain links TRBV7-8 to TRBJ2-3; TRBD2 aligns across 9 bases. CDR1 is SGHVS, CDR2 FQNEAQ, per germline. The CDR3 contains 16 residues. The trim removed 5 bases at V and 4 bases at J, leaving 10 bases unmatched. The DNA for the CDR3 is TGTGCCAGCAGCCCTTTAATAGCGGGGGAATCAGATACGCAGTATTTT. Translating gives CASSPLIAGESDTQYF.